This is a list of T cell receptor beta chains from one sample in a study of CD8+CD57+ T cells in acquired aplastic anemia. One entry per CDR3 protein, called by TCRdb with MiXCR from the reads. The sample has over 150,000 distinct CDR3 sequences; around 48% are singletons. Input material: sorted CD4+, CD8+, or CD8+CD57+ T cells (not recorded which) from PBMCs. These TCRs come from a human donor with aplastic anemia. CDR3s include the opening cysteine and the closing phenylalanine or tryptophan. Each record gives: J gene, clone size, D gene, V gene, CDR3 DNA, CDR3 protein. D genes are given only for firm matches. Not all rows give a size; the values are once, few, many and, for expanded clones, a class.

TRBJ1-5 . TRBD1 TRBV24-1 TGTGCCACCAGTGGGGGACAGGGCCGCCTTAATCAGCCCCAGCATTTT CATSGGQGRLNQPQHF
TRBJ2-7 . TRBD2 TRBV7-9 TGTGCCAGCAGCTCCGGACTAGCGGGAGCAAACGAGCAGTACTTC CASSSGLAGANEQYF
TRBJ2-5 . TRBD2 TRBV5-4 TGTGCCAGCAGCTTCGGGCTAGCGGGTCAAGAGACCCAGTACTTC CASSFGLAGQETQYF
TRBJ1-1 . . TRBV2 TGTGCCAGCAAGGTCCGTCTTGGGACGGAGAACACTGAAGCTTTCTTT CASKVRLGTENTEAFF
TRBJ2-1 many . TRBV20-1 TGCAGTGCTCCTCACCTATCGAGCTCCTACAATGAGCAGTTCTTC CSAPHLSSSYNEQFF
TRBJ2-7 few TRBD2 TRBV18 TGTGCCAGCTCCCTCGGGACTAGCGATACCTACGAGCAGTACTTC CASSLGTSDTYEQYF
TRBJ2-3 . . TRBV15 TGTGCCACAAACCGGGAAAACACAGATACGCAGTATTTT CATNRENTDTQYF
TRBJ1-1 . TRBD1 TRBV4-1 TGCGCCAGCAGCCAGTGGACAGGTGAAGCTTTCTTT CASSQWTGEAFF
TRBJ2-5 many TRBD1 TRBV28 TGTGCCAGCAGTTTAAATGGACAGGGAAAGACCCAGTACTTC CASSLNGQGKTQYF
TRBJ1-2 many . TRBV6-2/TRBV6-3 TGTGCCAGCAGCCACGTTAACTATGGCTACACCTTC CASSHVNYGYTF
TRBJ2-7 . TRBD2 TRBV20-1 TGCAGTGCTAGAGCAGGACTAGCGGGAGGGTACGAGCAGTACTTC CSARAGLAGGYEQYF
TRBJ1-4 . . TRBV7-9 TGTGCCAGCAGCTCAGACAGTGAAAAACTGTTTTTT CASSSDSEKLFF
TRBJ2-7 . . TRBV15 TGTGCCACCGGGACACCTACCTACGAGCAGTACTTC CATGTPTYEQYF
TRBJ2-1 . . TRBV15 TGTGCCACCAGCAGAGGACAGCTCGATGAGCAGTTCTTC CATSRGQLDEQFF
TRBJ1-2 . . TRBV25-1 TGTGCCAGCACTATGGGCACGGGGGGCTACACCTTC CASTMGTGGYTF
TRBJ2-2 . . TRBV20-1 TGCAGTGCTAGAGAGGAGGGGTACACCGGGGAGCTGTTTTTT CSAREEGYTGELFF
TRBJ2-7 few . TRBV7-3 TGTGCCAGCACCTCCCCCGACCACGAGCAGTACTTC CASTSPDHEQYF
TRBJ2-7 few . TRBV7-9 TGTGCCAGCAGCTTAGCGACCCCCTACGAGCAGTACTTC CASSLATPYEQYF
TRBJ2-5 many . TRBV9 TGTGCCAGCAGCGTAGTCCCTAGAAAAGAGACCCAGTACTTC CASSVVPRKETQYF
TRBJ2-3 . . TRBV10-3 TGTGCCATCACCCGACAGGACACAGATACGCAGTATTTT CAITRQDTDTQYF
TRBJ2-2 . TRBD1 TRBV9 TGTGCCAGCAGCGTTTTAGGACAGGGGGACACCGGGGAGCTGTTTTTT CASSVLGQGDTGELFF
TRBJ1-3 many . TRBV19 TGTGCCAGTAGTATGCAAGGGTCCTCTGGAAACACCATATATTTT CASSMQGSSGNTIYF
TRBJ1-5 many TRBD1 TRBV19 TGTGCCAGTACCCCCGACAGGGGGCCGAGTCAGCCCCAGCATTTT CASTPDRGPSQPQHF
TRBJ2-7 many TRBD1 TRBV2 TGTGCCAGCAGTTTTCTCGGACAGGGGCTGGTCGAGCAGTACTTC CASSFLGQGLVEQYF
TRBJ1-4 . . TRBV20-1 TGCAGTGCGCCGACAAGGGTTAATGAAAAACTGTTTTTT CSAPTRVNEKLFF
TRBJ1-3 many . TRBV19 TGTGCCAGTAGTTCCTCCGGACAGTTCTACTCTGGAAACACCATATATTTT CASSSSGQFYSGNTIYF
TRBJ1-6 . . TRBV2 TGTGCCAGCAGCCCCAGGACGGGGGGACCAGGCCATAATTCACCCCTCCACTTT CASSPRTGGPGHNSPLHF
TRBJ2-7 many TRBD2 TRBV20-1 TGCAGTGCTATTTCTGGGACTAGCGTCTCCTACGAGCAGTACTTC CSAISGTSVSYEQYF
TRBJ2-2 . TRBD2 TRBV6-5 TGTGCCAGCAGTTACCAGGCCCAGCGGGAGGTCCCCGGGGAGCTGTTTTTT CASSYQAQREVPGELFF
TRBJ2-1 . TRBD2 TRBV25-1 TGTGCCACCACCGGACTAGCGGGAGTCAATGAGCAGTTCTTC CATTGLAGVNEQFF
TRBJ2-7 . TRBD2 TRBV11-2 TGTGCCAGCAGCATCCATGGGGGGAGGGCCTTGAGAGAGCAGTACTTC CASSIHGGRALREQYF
TRBJ1-1 once . TRBV20-1 TGCAGTGCGTCCTCGAACACTGAAGCTTTCTTT CSASSNTEAFF
TRBJ1-1 . TRBD1 TRBV29-1 TGCAGCGTTGATCCCAGGGGGCAGATGAACACTGAAGCTTTCTTT CSVDPRGQMNTEAFF
TRBJ1-5 few . TRBV28 TGTGCCAGCAGTTTGGATGGTTTCGCCGGCAATCAGCCCCAGCATTTT CASSLDGFAGNQPQHF
TRBJ1-5 many . TRBV20-1 TGCAGTGCTAGCCCGGCAACGCGTAGCAATCAGCCCCAGCATTTT CSASPATRSNQPQHF
TRBJ1-6 few . TRBV7-9 TGTGCCAGCAGCTTAGGGCGTTCACCCCTCCACTTT CASSLGRSPLHF
TRBJ2-7 . TRBD1 TRBV27 TGTGCCAGCAGTCGGACAGGGGGCGATGCCCACGAGCAGTACTTC CASSRTGGDAHEQYF
TRBJ2-7 . . TRBV24-1 TGTGCCATCCCGGGGGCAGGTCGGTACGAGCAGTACTTC CAIPGAGRYEQYF
TRBJ2-5 . TRBD1 TRBV28 TGTGCCAGCAGTTCCCCCGGGACAGGGTACCAAGAGACCCAGTACTTC CASSSPGTGYQETQYF
TRBJ1-6 many . TRBV2 TGTGCCAGCAGTCTTGAGGACTCCTATAATTCACCCCTCCACTTT CASSLEDSYNSPLHF
TRBJ2-7 . . TRBV9 TGTGCCAGCAGCGGGAGGGAAGACAGGCGCCGGGTCGAGCAGTACTTC CASSGREDRRRVEQYF
TRBJ1-6 many . TRBV2 TGTGCCAGCATAGCCGGATATTCACCCCTCCACTTT CASIAGYSPLHF